A single sample is the source of the 25 T cell receptor beta chains below, sequenced in a study of blood T cell repertoires in COVID-19. The table came from immunoSEQ multiplex PCR; TCRdb's copy has only in-frame clones and leaves some out. The sample records roughly 220,000 clones, 88% being singletons. The sample comprised PBMCs or T cells enriched from blood (not recorded which). Every receptor here comes from a young woman who had recovered from COVID-19.

V usage is TRBV12-5 and J usage is TRBJ1-5; no firm D call. V gave up 2 bases and J gave up 3 bases, with 8 bases separating them. There are 14 residues in the CDR3. Germline-derived CDR1 and CDR2 are LGHNT and FRNRAP. CDR3 sequence: CASGLYRDNQPQHF. For the CDR3, the DNA is TGTGCTAGTGGTTTGTACAGAGACAATCAGCCCCAGCATTTT.

This chain links TRBV7-9 with TRBJ1-3; no reliable D call. This CDR3 spans 14 amino acids. The V gene lost 0 bases and the J gene lost 1 base, with 4 bases spanning the gap. Germline CDR1 SEHNR, CDR2 FQNEAQ (reference sequence). The CDR3 here is CASSLASSGNTIYF. In nucleotides, the CDR3 is TGTGCCAGCAGCTTAGCCAGTTCTGGAAACACCATATATTTT. Full variable domain (rest looked up from reference TRBV7-9 and TRBJ1-3): DTGVSQNPRHKITKRGQNVTFRCDPISEHNRLYWYRQTLGQGPEFLTYFQNEAQLEKSRLLSDRFSAERPKGSFSTLEIQRTEQGDSAMYLCASSLASSGNTIYFGEGSWLTVV.

V gene TRBV9 combines with J gene TRBJ2-3; D remains unclear. The CDR3 contains 15 residues. Looked up from germline, CDR1 is SGDLS and CDR2 is YYNGEE. V was clipped by 0 bases and J by 0 bases, with 8 bases between them. CDR3 sequence: CASSVGVGSTDTQYF. The CDR3 DNA reads as TGTGCCAGCAGCGTAGGCGTCGGTAGCACAGATACGCAGTATTTT.

V gene TRBV27 combines with J gene TRBJ2-7; D ambiguous. The V and J ends lost 5 bases and 2 bases respectively, with 13 bases between them. The germline V gene encodes CDR1 MNHEY and CDR2 SMNVEV (reference sequence). CDR3 length: 14 residues. CDR3 amino acids: CASSPRVLAYEQYF. Here the CDR3 DNA reads TGTGCCAGCAGTCCCCGGGTCCTGGCCTACGAGCAGTACTTC.

The chain links TRBV7-9 to TRBJ2-2, with a possible D match to TRBD2 (7 bases). Trimming took off 8 bases at V and 1 base at J, with 14 bases between the two ends. Germline values: CDR1 SEHNR, CDR2 FQNEAQ (reference sequence). This CDR3 has 15 amino acids. CDR3 loop: CASHREGQNTGELFF. The DNA of the CDR3 is TGTGCCAGCCACAGGGAGGGACAGAACACCGGGGAGCTGTTTTTT.

This rearrangement joins TRBV13 to TRBJ1-3; 8 bases align to TRBD1. The CDR3 runs to 15 residues. In germline, CDR1 is PRHDT, CDR2 FYEKMQ (reference sequence). After removal of 3 bases from V and 4 bases from J, the junction contained 5 bases not matched to a gene. The CDR3 protein is CASSFFGTGGNTIYF. The DNA for the CDR3 is TGTGCCAGCAGCTTTTTTGGGACAGGAGGAAACACCATATATTTT.

The rearrangement uses TRBV7-9 and TRBJ1-1, with D perhaps TRBD1 (6 bases). Germline V gene sequence: CDR1 SEHNR, CDR2 FQNEAQ (reference sequence). Between the trimmed V and J ends, which lost 2 bases and 5 bases, there was a span of 12 bases. The CDR3 consists of 14 residues. CDR3: CASSLTGKDTEAFF. CDR3 DNA: TGTGCCAGCAGCTTAACAGGGAAAGATACTGAAGCTTTCTTT.

This sequence joins TRBV5-6 and TRBJ2-7, with TRBD2 identical over 9 bases. The CDR3 runs 16 residues. The germline CDR1 and CDR2 sequences are SGHDT and YYEEEE. After removal of 4 bases from V and 4 bases from J, the junction contained 12 bases not matched to a gene. The CDR3 nucleotides are TGTGCCAGCAGCCCGGAGGGCGGGGGGGGCCCTTACGAGCAGTACTTC. It specifies CASSPEGGGGPYEQYF.

This sequence joins TRBV9 and TRBJ2-4; D might be TRBD1 (5 bases). Germline lookup yields CDR1 SGDLS and CDR2 YYNGEE. This CDR3 region has 16 residues. V shed 0 bases and J shed 5 bases, with 15 bases lying between them. The CDR3 sequence: CASSVGMVTDENIQYF. The DNA for the CDR3 is TGTGCCAGCAGCGTAGGAATGGTGACAGACGAAAACATTCAGTACTTC.

The rearrangement uses TRBV19 and TRBJ2-7; weak D call: TRBD2 (6 bases). Germline CDR1 is LNHDA and CDR2 is SQIVND (reference sequence). The CDR3 spans 15 residues. The V end was cut by 2 bases, the J end by 3 bases, with 14 bases between. The CDR3 region is CASSIRRGPSYEQYF. Written as DNA, the CDR3 is TGTGCCAGTAGTATACGGCGGGGCCCAAGCTACGAGCAGTACTTC.

CDR3 DNA sequence: TGTGCCAGCAGTGCCCCCGCCCAAGCCTGGGGAGGGTATGGCTACACCTTC. It yields the protein CASSAPAQAWGGYGYTF. The chain links TRBV25-1 to TRBJ1-2; no reliable D call. Trimming cost V 4 bases and J 5 bases, with 23 bases left between them. Germline loops: CDR1 MGHDK, CDR2 SYGVNS. The CDR3 covers 17 residues.

The genes are TRBV7-8 and TRBJ2-7; D gene ambiguous. CDR1 is SGHVS, CDR2 FQNEAQ, per germline. This CDR3 contains 15 residues. The ends were cut back, 3 bases at V and 2 bases at J, with 14 bases in the middle. CDR3 loop: CASSFTPGPAYEQYF. The CDR3 nucleotides read TGTGCCAGCAGCTTCACCCCGGGTCCCGCCTACGAGCAGTACTTC.

The V and J genes are TRBV9 and TRBJ1-1; TRBD1 matches 7 bases. The CDR3 has 15 amino acids. The V segment lost 0 bases and the J segment 5 bases; nucleotides outside the gene matches: 7. Germline assignment: CDR1 SGDLS and CDR2 YYNGEE. DNA of the CDR3: TGTGCCAGCAGCGTAGGCCTAACAGGGGAAACTGAAGCTTTCTTT. Amino acid sequence: CASSVGLTGETEAFF.

This clone was observed a single time. This sample also contains other DNA sequences that code for the same CDR3. The chain carries TRBV18 and TRBJ1-2; no clear D. V was cut by 3 bases and J by 6 bases, with 11 bases left in between. The CDR3 spans 13 residues. The germline gives CDR1 KGHSH, CDR2 LQKENI. The CDR3 sequence is CASSPRGLDGYTF. The CDR3 region has the DNA TGTGCCAGCTCACCTCGCGGCCTAGATGGCTACACCTTC.

The J gene is TRBJ2-7, the V gene TRBV12-3 or TRBV12-4; perhaps TRBD2 as D (6 bases). Trimming took 6 bases from V and 2 from J, leaving 8 bases between them. This CDR3 has 12 amino acids. The CDR3 loop reads CASSRLAYEQYF. CDR3 bases: TGTGCCAGCAGCAGACTAGCCTACGAGCAGTACTTC.

The J gene is TRBJ1-5, the V gene TRBV6-2 or TRBV6-3, with D possibly being TRBD1 (6 bases). The CDR3 extends over 15 amino acids. V was trimmed by 5 bases and J by 4 bases, leaving 15 bases between them. Looked up from germline, CDR1 is MNHEY and CDR2 is SVGEGT. The CDR3, as DNA: TGTGCCAGCAGTCTTTCCGACAGGAGAAATCAGCCCCAGCATTTT. This sequence encodes CASSLSDRRNQPQHF.

The chain links TRBV11-2 to TRBJ1-2; weak D call: TRBD1 (5 bases). CDR1 is SGHAT and CDR2 is FQNNGV in the germline V gene. V lost 1 base and J lost 0, with 9 bases in between. The CDR3 is made up of 15 amino acids. DNA for the CDR3: TGTGCCAGCAGCTTAGCAGGGCCCTCTAACTATGGCTACACCTTC. Its translation: CASSLAGPSNYGYTF.

The J gene is TRBJ1-6, the V gene TRBV7-2; D unclear. The CDR3 is 12 amino acids. Trimming left V 3 bases short and J 15 bases short, with 12 bases between. The germline V gene has CDR1 SGHTA and CDR2 FQGNSA. CDR3 in amino acids: CASSFTSRDLHF. CDR3 nucleotides: TGTGCCAGCAGCTTCACATCTCGGGACCTCCACTTT. The entire variable domain, with the rest obtained from reference TRBV7-2 and TRBJ1-6, is as follows: GAGVSQSPSNKVTEKGKDVELRCDPISGHTALYWYRQSLGQGLEFLIYFQGNSAPDKSGLPSDRFSAERTGGSVSTLTIQRTQQEDSAVYLCASSFTSRDLHFGNGTRLTVT.

This chain uses TRBV19 with TRBJ2-5, with 11 bases fitting TRBD2. After removal of 4 bases from V and 5 bases from J, the junction contained 6 bases not matched to a gene. Germline assignment: CDR1 LNHDA and CDR2 SQIVND (reference sequence). CDR3 length: 15 residues. This CDR3 reads CASSTLAGGVETQYF. In nucleotides, the CDR3 is TGTGCCAGTAGTACCCTAGCGGGGGGCGTGGAGACCCAGTACTTC.

The V call is TRBV27, the J call TRBJ1-6; 7 nucleotides line up with TRBD1. Germline V CDR1 and CDR2: MNHEY, SMNVEV (reference sequence). The CDR3 runs 16 residues. V shed 5 bases, J shed 10 bases, and the junction held 14 bases outside the gene matches. CDR3 nucleotides: TGTGCCAGCAGTCTACAGGGGACGACTCAAGAGTCACCCCTCCACTTT. It translates to CASSLQGTTQESPLHF.

This CDR3 reads CASSEWGPVGEKLFF. Written as DNA, the CDR3 is TGTGCCAGCAGTGAATGGGGCCCGGTAGGAGAAAAACTGTTTTTT. The rearrangement uses TRBV25-1 and TRBJ1-4, with a possible D match to TRBD1 (5 bases). This CDR3 comprises 15 residues. V lost 1 base, J lost 8 bases, and 14 bases lay in between. Per germline, CDR1 MGHDK and CDR2 SYGVNS.

This chain uses TRBV10-3 with TRBJ2-7; 7 nucleotides match TRBD2. This CDR3 has 11 residues. V lost 8 bases, J lost 5 bases, and 3 bases stayed unmatched. The germline CDR1 and CDR2 sequences are ENHRY and SYGVKD. The CDR3 sequence: CAIPGGDEQYF. CDR3 in DNA: TGTGCCATCCCTGGGGGGGACGAGCAGTACTTC.

The J gene is TRBJ2-3, the V gene TRBV19; the match to TRBD1 covers 7 bases. V lost 10 bases and J lost 8; bases outside the gene matches: 12. Germline V CDR1 and CDR2: LNHDA, SQIVND (reference sequence). This CDR3 is 13 amino acids long. The CDR3 region has the DNA TGTGCCACTAAACAACAGGGGAGTGTTACGCAGTATTTT. Amino acid sequence: CATKQQGSVTQYF.

The chain carries TRBV6-2 or TRBV6-3 and TRBJ2-5, with D perhaps TRBD2 (6 bases). The CDR3 has 13 residues. V dropped 4 bases and J dropped 7 bases, with 13 bases sitting between them. In germline, CDR1 is MNHEY, CDR2 SVGEGT. CDR3 nucleotides: TGTGCCAGCAGTTCCGTGACTAGGAGGACCCAGTACTTC. Its translation is CASSSVTRRTQYF.

This clone turned up a few times. The genes are TRBV19 and TRBJ2-2; TRBD2 aligns across 14 bases. The CDR3 sequence is 14 residues long. The germline V gene encodes CDR1 LNHDA and CDR2 SQIVND (reference sequence). The J segment lost 7 bases and the V segment lost 9 bases, leaving 4 bases of the junction unmatched. This chain's CDR3 is CASRTSGGLGELFF. DNA for the CDR3: TGTGCCAGCCGGACTAGCGGGGGGCTCGGGGAGCTGTTTTTT.